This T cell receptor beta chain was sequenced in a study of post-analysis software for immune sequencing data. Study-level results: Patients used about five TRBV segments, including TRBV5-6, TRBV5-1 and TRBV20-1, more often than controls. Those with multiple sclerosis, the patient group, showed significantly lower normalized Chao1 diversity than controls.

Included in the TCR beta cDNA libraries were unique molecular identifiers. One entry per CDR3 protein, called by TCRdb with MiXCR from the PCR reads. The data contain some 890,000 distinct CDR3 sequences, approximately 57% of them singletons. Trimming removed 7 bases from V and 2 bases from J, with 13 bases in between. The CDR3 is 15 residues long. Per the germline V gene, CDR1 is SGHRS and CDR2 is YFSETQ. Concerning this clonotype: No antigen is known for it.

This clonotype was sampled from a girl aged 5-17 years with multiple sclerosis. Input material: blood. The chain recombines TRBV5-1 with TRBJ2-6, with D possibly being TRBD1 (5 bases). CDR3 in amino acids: CASASGNTGANVLTF. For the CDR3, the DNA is TGCGCCAGCGCGTCAGGGAACACTGGGGCCAACGTCCTGACTTTC.